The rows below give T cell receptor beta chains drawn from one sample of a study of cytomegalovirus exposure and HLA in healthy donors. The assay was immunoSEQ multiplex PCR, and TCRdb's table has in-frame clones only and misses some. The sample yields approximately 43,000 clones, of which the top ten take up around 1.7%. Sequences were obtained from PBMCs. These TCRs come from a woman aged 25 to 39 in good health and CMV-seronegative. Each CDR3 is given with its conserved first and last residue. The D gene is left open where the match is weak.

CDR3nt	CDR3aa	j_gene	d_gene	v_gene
TGTGCCAGCAGTTACTCAGGACAGGGTAATGAAAAACTGTTTTTT	CASSYSGQGNEKLFF	TRBJ1-4	TRBD1	TRBV6-5
TGTGCCAGCAGCGATCCTGGGCCCCCTCGGGAGACCCAGTACTTC	CASSDPGPPRETQYF	TRBJ2-5	-	TRBV7-8
TGTGCCAGCAGCTACGGGCGGGCCTACGAGCAGTACTTC	CASSYGRAYEQYF	TRBJ2-7	-	TRBV7-9
TGCAGCGTTGGACTAGCGGGATCGTCCGGGGCCAACGTCCTGACTTTC	CSVGLAGSSGANVLTF	TRBJ2-6	TRBD2	TRBV29-1
TGTGCCAGTAGTCCTCGACAGGGCGGACAGCCCCAGCATTTT	CASSPRQGGQPQHF	TRBJ1-5	TRBD1	TRBV19
TGCGCCAGCAGCTTACCGACTAGCGGGGGACCAGATACGCAGTATTTT	CASSLPTSGGPDTQYF	TRBJ2-3	TRBD2	TRBV5-1
TGTGCCACACGACAGAACTACGAGCAGTACTTC	CATRQNYEQYF	TRBJ2-7	-	TRBV10-3
TGTGCCACCACCCCTAGCCCTAGCACAGATACGCAGTATTTT	CATTPSPSTDTQYF	TRBJ2-3	-	TRBV15
TGTGCCAGTAGTATAGAAGCCTACTATGGCTACACCTTC	CASSIEAYYGYTF	TRBJ1-2	-	TRBV19
TGTGCCAGCAGCTTGTCAGACAGGGCCGGTGAGCAGTTCTTC	CASSLSDRAGEQFF	TRBJ2-1	TRBD1	TRBV7-6
TGTGCCAGCAGTGAAGGCGGCGGGAGGAACGGGGAGCTGTTTTTT	CASSEGGGRNGELFF	TRBJ2-2	TRBD2	TRBV2
TGTGCCAGCAGACGCGGGGTCGGGATGAACACTGAAGCTTTCTTT	CASRRGVGMNTEAFF	TRBJ1-1	-	TRBV6-5
TGTGCCAGCAGCCAAGGGACTAGCGGGAGAGAGACCCAGTACTTC	CASSQGTSGRETQYF	TRBJ2-5	TRBD2	TRBV4-2
TGTGCCTCGACGGGACAGTCCTACGAGCAGTACTTC	CASTGQSYEQYF	TRBJ2-7	TRBD1	TRBV30
TGTGCCAGCAGCTTAAGACAGGACACTGAAGCTTTCTTT	CASSLRQDTEAFF	TRBJ1-1	-	TRBV7-6
TGTGCCAGCAGTTTAATCTTCCGCTCTGGAAACACCATATATTTT	CASSLIFRSGNTIYF	TRBJ1-3	-	TRBV28
TGCAGCGTCGGCCGGGGAGGGAGCTCCGACAATGAGCAGTTCTTC	CSVGRGGSSDNEQFF	TRBJ2-1	TRBD2	TRBV29-1
TGTGCCAGCAGCCACTGGACTAGCGGGGCCGACAATGAGCAGTTCTTC	CASSHWTSGADNEQFF	TRBJ2-1	TRBD2	TRBV7-6
TGTGCCAGCAGCTCCCTCACAGATACCTACGAGCAGTACTTC	CASSSLTDTYEQYF	TRBJ2-7	-	TRBV11-3
TGTGCCAGCACCCAGGGGACAGGCGGGGCGGGTGAAGCTTTCTTT	CASTQGTGGAGEAFF	TRBJ1-1	TRBD1	TRBV6-5
TGCAGCGTTGGCGGAAAAGCGGGAGGGCCAGGTGGTGTATCGGCCAAAAACATTCAGTACTTC	CSVGGKAGGPGGVSAKNIQYF	TRBJ2-4	TRBD2	TRBV29-1
TGTGCCAGCTCACCCTTGGGAGGTACTGAAGCTTTCTTT	CASSPLGGTEAFF	TRBJ1-1	-	TRBV18
TGTGCTAGTGCCATCGGACAGGGGAGCTACGAGCAGTACTTC	CASAIGQGSYEQYF	TRBJ2-7	TRBD1	TRBV12-5
TGTGCCAGTAAAAGCGGCGGGACCCAGTACTTC	CASKSGGTQYF	TRBJ2-5	-	TRBV19
TGTGCCAGCAGCCAGGGGACTAGCGGGGTCCAAGAGACCCAGTACTTC	CASSQGTSGVQETQYF	TRBJ2-5	TRBD2	TRBV7-9
TGTGCCAGTATACAGGGAGATGGGGGTCTACACGAGCAGTACTTC	CASIQGDGGLHEQYF	TRBJ2-7	-	TRBV6-1
TGTGCCAGTAGTATAGCTAGCGGGAGCGACGAGCAGTACTTC	CASSIASGSDEQYF	TRBJ2-7	TRBD2	TRBV19
TGTGCCAGCGCAGGACAGCCGGATAATTCACCCCTCCACTTT	CASAGQPDNSPLHF	TRBJ1-6	-	TRBV25-1
TGTGCCAGCAGCGCGGGGACAGGGTCAGGCGGCCGGCAGTACTTC	CASSAGTGSGGRQYF	TRBJ2-7	TRBD1	TRBV7-3
TGTGCCAGCAGTCCTATTCAGACTGGGGGAGGTCGGCAAGAGACCCAGTACTTC	CASSPIQTGGGRQETQYF	TRBJ2-5	-	TRBV28
TGTGCCAGCAGCTTAGGAGCCCTATCTTACGAGCAGTACTTC	CASSLGALSYEQYF	TRBJ2-7	-	TRBV7-9
TGTGCCAGCTCACCCCAGAAAAACACCGGGGAGCTGTTTTTT	CASSPQKNTGELFF	TRBJ2-2	-	TRBV18
TGTGCCAGCAGTTCCGGCGGGGTTTTCGATGAGCAGTTCTTC	CASSSGGVFDEQFF	TRBJ2-1	-	TRBV28
TGTGCCAGCTCACCAGGCGGGAGCGGCTACAATGAGCAGTTCTTC	CASSPGGSGYNEQFF	TRBJ2-1	TRBD2	TRBV18
TGTGCCAGTAGTACCCAGACAGGAGCAAGAGGCACTGAAGCTTTCTTT	CASSTQTGARGTEAFF	TRBJ1-1	-	TRBV19
TGTGCCAGCAGTTTATGGGGTCGGGGACTGATCGTGAACTATGGCTACACCTTC	CASSLWGRGLIVNYGYTF	TRBJ1-2	-	TRBV28
TGTGCCAGCTCACCCTTGGGGACAGGGCCCTACGAGCAGTACTTC	CASSPLGTGPYEQYF	TRBJ2-7	TRBD1	TRBV18
TGTGCCTGGGCCTCAGCGGGAGTGTACACCGGGGAGCTGTTTTTT	CAWASAGVYTGELFF	TRBJ2-2	TRBD2	TRBV30
TGTGCCAGCTCACCGGGGGCAACCCAAGTAGAAAAACTGTTTTTT	CASSPGATQVEKLFF	TRBJ1-4	-	TRBV18
TGTGCCACCAGCAGTCCGGGACCCCGGGGGGTAGCTTTCTTT	CATSSPGPRGVAFF	TRBJ1-1	-	TRBV15
TGTGCCAGCACGACCTCGGGGGACACTGAAGCTTTCTTT	CASTTSGDTEAFF	TRBJ1-1	-	TRBV2
TGTGCCAGCAAACTAGCGGGGTCCTACGAGCAGTACTTC	CASKLAGSYEQYF	TRBJ2-7	TRBD2	TRBV11-3
TGTGCCAGCTCCAGGGTTTGGGATGAGCAGTTCTTC	CASSRVWDEQFF	TRBJ2-1	-	TRBV18
TGTGCCAGCGCCCTCGGGGGAAGCTATGGCTACACCTTC	CASALGGSYGYTF	TRBJ1-2	-	TRBV2
TGCGCCAGCAGCCGCCAAGACAGGGGTACCGGGGCCAACGTCCTGACTTTC	CASSRQDRGTGANVLTF	TRBJ2-6	TRBD1	TRBV4-1
TGCGCCAGCAGCCCAGGGACAGGGAGCAATCAGCCCCAGCATTTT	CASSPGTGSNQPQHF	TRBJ1-5	TRBD1	TRBV5-1
TGTGCCTGGAGACCGATGGGGCGGGAGGGCAATAATGAGCAGTTCTTC	CAWRPMGREGNNEQFF	TRBJ2-1	TRBD2	TRBV30
TGTGCCAGCAGCGCCGGACAGGGCGGCACCTTC	CASSAGQGGTF	TRBJ1-2	TRBD1	TRBV5-6
TGTGCCTGGAGTGATCGGGGGTGGGCTGAAGCTTTCTTT	CAWSDRGWAEAFF	TRBJ1-1	-	TRBV30
TGTGCCACGTCCTGGACAGGGGGCTATCAAGAGACCCAGTACTTC	CATSWTGGYQETQYF	TRBJ2-5	TRBD1	TRBV28